What follows are 30 T cell receptor beta chains derived from one specimen sequenced in a study of blood T cell repertoires in COVID-19. TCRdb's table, derived via immunoSEQ multiplex PCR, lists solely in-frame clones and lacks some. The sample consists of around 310,000 clones, 90% of them appearing once. Source material: peripheral blood. Receptor source: a middle-aged woman with COVID-19, enrolled during active disease.

The chain employs TRBV6-4 and TRBJ1-5; 7 bases are shared with TRBD1. Germline loops: CDR1 MRHNA, CDR2 SNTAGT. Germline trimming cut 4 bases from V and 1 base from J; bases unmatched to any gene: 4. The CDR3 has 15 residues. CDR3 protein: CASSVGDSSNQPQHF. The DNA of the CDR3 is TGTGCCAGCAGTGTAGGGGACAGCAGCAATCAGCCCCAGCATTTT.

V is TRBV15 and J is TRBJ2-7; a possible D gene is TRBD1 (6 bases). Germline CDR1 reads LNHNV; CDR2 reads YYDKDF (reference sequence). The CDR3 consists of 14 residues. Trimming cost V 2 bases and J 6 bases, with 14 bases left between them. The CDR3 nucleotides read TGTGCCACCAGCAGATACCAGGGGTTGGGCGAGCAGTACTTC. Protein: CATSRYQGLGEQYF. Using reference TRBV15 and TRBJ2-7 for the parts outside the CDR3, the full variable domain is DAMVIQNPRYQVTQFGKPVTLSCSQTLNHNVMYWYQQKSSQAPKLLFHYYDKDFNNEADTPDNFQSRRPNTSFCFLDIRSPGLGDTAMYLCATSRYQGLGEQYFGPGTRLTVT.

This clone was found once. The chain employs TRBV5-1 and TRBJ2-7; maybe TRBD1 (6 bases). The V gene lost 5 bases and the J gene lost 4 bases, with 19 bases spanning the gap. The CDR3 length is 15 residues. From germline, CDR1 is SGHRS and CDR2 YFSETQ. The CDR3 protein is CASSYYRDKEYEQYF. Written as DNA, the CDR3 is TGCGCCAGCAGTTATTACCGGGACAAAGAATACGAGCAGTACTTC.

The chain employs TRBV28 and TRBJ1-3; tentative D call: TRBD1 (6 bases). The CDR3 is 15 residues long. Deletions cut 2 bases from V and 3 bases from J, with 11 bases between. Germline loops: CDR1 MDHEN, CDR2 SYDVKM. This CDR3 reads CASSLLGALGNTIYF. The CDR3 DNA is TGTGCCAGCAGTTTACTGGGGGCGCTTGGAAACACCATATATTTT.

The chain employs TRBV29-1 and TRBJ1-1; D possibly corresponds to TRBD1 (5 bases). This CDR3 spans 12 amino acids. V lost 3 bases, J lost 3 bases, and 8 bases lay in between. Germline V gene sequence: CDR1 SQVTM, CDR2 ANQGSEA. The CDR3 bases are TGCAGCGTTGAGGGGGAGGACACTGAAGCTTTCTTT. Its translation is CSVEGEDTEAFF.

This clone showed up just once. V gene TRBV30 combines with J gene TRBJ2-3; 8 bases agree with TRBD2. Per the germline V gene, CDR1 is GTSNPN and CDR2 is SVGIG (reference sequence). The CDR3 is 16 residues long. Unmatched junction bases numbered 8, after V lost 0 bases and J lost 3 bases. CDR3 amino acids: CAWSVLLASGTDTQYF. Here the CDR3 DNA reads TGTGCCTGGAGTGTATTGTTGGCTAGCGGGACAGATACGCAGTATTTT. Based on the CDR3 plus reference TRBV30 and TRBJ2-3, the full variable domain is SQTIHQWPATLVQPVGSPLSLECTVEGTSNPNLYWYRQAAGRGLQLLFYSVGIGQISSEVPQNLSASRPQDRQFILSSKKLLLSDSGFYLCAWSVLLASGTDTQYFGPGTRLTVL.

The chain has TRBV5-1 and TRBJ2-5, with TRBD1 matching over 9 bases. V lost 0 bases to trimming and J lost 2 bases; unmatched junction nucleotides: 5. CDR3 size: 16 residues. Germline lookup yields CDR1 SGHRS and CDR2 YFSETQ. The CDR3 here is CASSLVGGTGQETQYF. For the CDR3, the DNA is TGCGCCAGCAGCTTGGTGGGGGGGACAGGGCAAGAGACCCAGTACTTC.

V is TRBV2 and J is TRBJ1-3; a possible D gene is TRBD1 (5 bases). The ends were cut back, 1 base at V and 0 bases at J, with 10 bases in the middle. The CDR3 runs to 16 residues. Germline V gives CDR1 SNHLY, CDR2 FYNNEI. The CDR3 bases are TGTGCCAGCAGTGAAGGTGCAGGGCGCTCTGGAAACACCATATATTTT. Protein: CASSEGAGRSGNTIYF. Together with reference TRBV2 and TRBJ1-3, the CDR3 gives the full variable domain: EPEVTQTPSHQVTQMGQEVILRCVPISNHLYFYWYRQILGQKVEFLVSFYNNEISEKSEIFDDQFSVERPDGSNFTLKIRSTKLEDSAMYFCASSEGAGRSGNTIYFGEGSWLTVV.

This clone appeared a few times. The rearrangement links TRBV9 to TRBJ1-5; D possibly corresponds to TRBD1 (5 bases). Germline-derived CDR1 and CDR2 are SGDLS and YYNGEE. The V end was cut by 0 bases, the J end by 2 bases, with 21 bases between. This CDR3 has 19 amino acids. The CDR3 coding sequence is TGTGCCAGCAGCGTAGCCCTCGAAGGTTTAGGGGTCGGCAATCAGCCCCAGCATTTT. This codes for CASSVALEGLGVGNQPQHF.

In this sample, this clone turned up once. This chain joins TRBV6-5 and TRBJ2-5; TRBD2 might be the D (5 bases). This CDR3 region has 14 residues. CDR1 is MNHEY, CDR2 SVGAGI, per germline. The germline V and J ends were trimmed by 0 bases and 2 bases, with 7 bases remaining between them. CDR3 sequence: CASSYSGGQETQYF. In DNA, the CDR3 is TGTGCCAGCAGTTACTCTGGAGGACAAGAGACCCAGTACTTC.

The chain uses TRBV28 and TRBJ2-7, with a tentative D call TRBD1 (5 bases). CDR3 length equals 15 residues. Germline-derived CDR1 and CDR2 are MDHEN and SYDVKM. Trimming removed 6 bases at V and 5 bases at J, with 20 bases between. The CDR3 DNA reads TGTGCCAGCAGCCCCCGCCCAGGGATGGTAAACGAGCAGTACTTC. It specifies CASSPRPGMVNEQYF.

In this sample, this clone turned up once. V gene TRBV7-8 combines with J gene TRBJ2-7, with TRBD1 as a possible D gene (6 bases). V shed 7 bases and J shed 3 bases, with 19 bases lying between them. The CDR3 runs to 15 residues. CDR1 and CDR2 (germline): SGHVS, FQNEAQ. For the CDR3, the DNA is TGTGCCAGCACCATCTACCGGGACACCGACTACGAGCAGTACTTC. Its protein is CASTIYRDTDYEQYF. The whole variable domain, remainder taken from reference TRBV7-8 and TRBJ2-7, is GAGVSQSPRYKVAKRGQDVALRCDPISGHVSLFWYQQALGQGPEFLTYFQNEAQLDKSGLPSDRFFAERPEGSVSTLKIQRTQQEDSAVYLCASTIYRDTDYEQYFGPGTRLTVT.

The CDR3 here is CASRFGSRGDQPQHF. In DNA form, the CDR3 reads TGTGCCAGCAGATTCGGTTCTAGAGGCGATCAGCCCCAGCATTTT. The chain recombines TRBV2 with TRBJ1-5; D ambiguous. CDR3 length: 15 residues. The germline gives CDR1 SNHLY, CDR2 FYNNEI. Deletions cut 6 bases from V and 5 bases from J, with 17 bases between.

The chain uses TRBV30 and TRBJ1-6; TRBD1 agrees at 7 bases. The CDR3 is 16 residues long. Per the germline V gene, CDR1 is GTSNPN and CDR2 is SVGIG (reference sequence). The trim removed 2 bases at V and 0 bases at J, leaving 4 bases unmatched. The CDR3, as DNA: TGTGCCTGGAGTCCAGGGGGAAGCTCCTATAATTCACCCCTCCACTTT. Translating it yields CAWSPGGSSYNSPLHF. Full variable domain (remainder filled in from reference TRBV30 and TRBJ1-6): SQTIHQWPATLVQPVGSPLSLECTVEGTSNPNLYWYRQAAGRGLQLLFYSVGIGQISSEVPQNLSASRPQDRQFILSSKKLLLSDSGFYLCAWSPGGSSYNSPLHFGNGTRLTVT.

The chain joins TRBV28 to TRBJ2-2; D is undetermined. Germline V CDR1 and CDR2: MDHEN, SYDVKM. The CDR3 consists of 12 residues. Trimming took 5 bases from V and 1 from J, leaving 2 bases between them. The CDR3 coding sequence is TGTGCCAGCAGTCGGAACACCGGGGAGCTGTTTTTT. Protein sequence: CASSRNTGELFF.

The chain combines TRBV19 with TRBJ1-5; the D is unclear. Germline CDR1 and CDR2: LNHDA and SQIVND (reference sequence). V was cut by 3 bases and J by 5 bases, with 14 bases left in between. CDR3 length: 15 amino acids. The CDR3 nucleotides are TGTGCCAGTAGTATTAAGGCTAATCGGGATCAGCCCCAGCATTTT. Protein: CASSIKANRDQPQHF.

This rearrangement joins TRBV4-1 to TRBJ2-2, with TRBD1 as a possible D gene (6 bases). From germline, CDR1 is MGHRA and CDR2 YSYEKL. Trimming removed 3 bases at V and 4 bases at J, with 27 bases between. The CDR3 extends over 20 amino acids. CDR3 region: CASSHPFGPLQGSGTGELFF. The CDR3 DNA sequence: TGCGCCAGCAGCCATCCTTTTGGGCCCTTACAGGGTTCGGGCACCGGGGAGCTGTTTTTT.

This rearrangement joins TRBV18 to TRBJ1-4; D possibly corresponds to TRBD1 (5 bases). V gave up 5 bases and J gave up 4 bases, with 14 bases separating them. Germline-derived CDR1 and CDR2 are KGHSH and LQKENI. The CDR3 runs 15 residues. Written as DNA, the CDR3 is TGTGCCAGCTCAGGCAGGGTCCACGGTAATGAAAAACTGTTTTTT. This sequence encodes CASSGRVHGNEKLFF.

The table lists this clone with a count of one. V usage is TRBV6-2 or TRBV6-3 and J usage is TRBJ1-1, with D perhaps matching TRBD1 (6 bases). The CDR3 spans 17 residues. V gave up 6 bases and J gave up 0 bases, with 20 bases separating them. Germline V gene data show CDR1 as MNHEY and CDR2 as SVGEGT. Here the CDR3 DNA reads TGTGCCAGCAGCCTCTTAGCAGGACAGCCCATGAACACTGAAGCTTTCTTT. Translating gives CASSLLAGQPMNTEAFF.

The rearrangement joins TRBV6-2 or TRBV6-3 to TRBJ2-1; no definite D call. V lost 4 bases and J lost 9, with 16 bases in between. Germline CDR1 MNHEY, CDR2 SVGEGT. The CDR3 totals 14 residues. The CDR3 loop is CASSSSGSRGEQFF. As DNA, the CDR3 is TGTGCCAGCAGTTCCTCCGGGTCCAGAGGTGAGCAGTTCTTC.

This clone has just one count. The chain links TRBV29-1 to TRBJ2-1, with D maybe TRBD1 (6 bases). Trimming stripped 4 bases from V and 6 bases from J, with 13 bases between. CDR3 length equals 13 residues. Germline V lookup: CDR1 SQVTM, CDR2 ANQGSEA. In DNA, the CDR3 is TGCAGCGTTGGTACAGGGATGGGCAATGAGCAGTTCTTC. Its protein is CSVGTGMGNEQFF.

The chain has TRBV4-1 and TRBJ1-2, with D possibly being TRBD1 (5 bases). Trimming took 0 bases from V and 6 from J, leaving 11 bases between them. CDR1 and CDR2 (germline): MGHRA, YSYEKL. The CDR3 extends over 14 amino acids. As DNA, the CDR3 is TGCGCCAGCAGCCAAGAAGCCAGGGTAGATGGCTACACCTTC. Amino acid sequence: CASSQEARVDGYTF.

V usage is TRBV7-8 and J usage is TRBJ2-2, with D maybe TRBD1 (5 bases). CDR3 length equals 15 residues. Germline V lookup: CDR1 SGHVS, CDR2 FQNEAQ. Trimming shortened V by 5 bases and J by 8 bases, and 18 bases separated the two germline ends. CDR3 amino acids: CASSPTGSGYGELFF. In DNA form, the CDR3 reads TGTGCCAGCAGCCCTACAGGCTCCGGGTATGGGGAGCTGTTTTTT.

V usage is TRBV4-3 and J usage is TRBJ2-3, with D unclear. V was cut by 0 bases and J by 1 base, with 5 bases left in between. The CDR3 contains 14 residues. Germline assignment: CDR1 LGHNA and CDR2 YSLEER. The CDR3 loop reads CASSQETRTDTQYF. In DNA, the CDR3 is TGCGCCAGCAGCCAAGAAACTCGCACAGATACGCAGTATTTT.

This chain links TRBV11-3 with TRBJ2-1; D gene unclear. Germline loops: CDR1 SGHNT, CDR2 YENEEA. Between the trimmed V and J ends, which lost 4 bases and 9 bases, there was a span of 10 bases. This CDR3 has 12 amino acids. Written as DNA, the CDR3 is TGTGCCAGCAGCTATCCCAGTGGTGAGCAGTTCTTC. It translates to CASSYPSGEQFF.

This sequence joins TRBV11-2 and TRBJ1-1; 10 bases are shared with TRBD1. Trimming removed 1 base from V and 5 bases from J; junction bases left unmatched: 10. Germline loops: CDR1 SGHAT, CDR2 FQNNGV. CDR3 length: 17 residues. The CDR3 DNA is TGTGCCAGCAGCTTAGCCCCCGGGACAGGGGTTTGGACTGAAGCTTTCTTT. This codes for CASSLAPGTGVWTEAFF.

The chain recombines TRBV5-4 with TRBJ1-1, with D unclear. Per the germline V gene, CDR1 is SGHNT and CDR2 is YYREEE (reference sequence). The CDR3 runs 15 residues. The V and J ends lost 0 bases and 3 bases respectively, with 12 bases between them. The CDR3 DNA follows: TGTGCCAGCAGCTTGGTCGGGAGGTGGGACACTGAAGCTTTCTTT. Translating it yields CASSLVGRWDTEAFF.

V and J are TRBV30 and TRBJ2-7; 9 bases map to TRBD2. The CDR3 spans 15 residues. Germline CDR1 is GTSNPN and CDR2 is SVGIG (reference sequence). J gave up 5 bases and V 0 bases, and 8 bases lay outside the gene matches. The CDR3 region is CAWSVSLAGNHEQYF. The DNA for the CDR3 is TGTGCCTGGAGTGTAAGTCTAGCGGGAAATCACGAGCAGTACTTC.

The rearrangement joins TRBV28 to TRBJ2-5; weak D call: TRBD1 (7 bases). The V end was cut by 4 bases, the J end by 5 bases, with 14 bases between. This CDR3 is built from 14 residues. Germline V gene data show CDR1 as MDHEN and CDR2 as SYDVKM. The CDR3 DNA reads TGTGCCAGCAGTTGGACAGGTGGGAGGGAGACCCAGTACTTC. Residues: CASSWTGGRETQYF.

The rearrangement links TRBV7-2 to TRBJ1-1, with 7 positions matching TRBD1. Germline CDR1 reads SGHTA; CDR2 reads FQGNSA. Trimming took 3 bases from V and 2 from J; bases not matched to a gene: 6. The CDR3 is 15 amino acids. CDR3 DNA: TGTGCCAGCAGCTTTAGGACAGGAGGTAACACTGAAGCTTTCTTT. Its translation is CASSFRTGGNTEAFF.